Given below is one T cell receptor (beta chain) in context. The data belong to a study of blood T cell repertoires in COVID-19. Study-wide background: The United States, Italy and Spain were the sources of the acute and convalescent COVID-19 samples. T cells, B-cell-depleted T cells, or PBMCs supplied cDNA or gDNA.

Per the original data handling: Counts of nucleated cells, estimated from reference gene primer amplification, were obtained. Libraries were prepared by immunoSEQ multiplex PCR; TCRdb keeps only in-frame clonotypes and omits some of them. V, J and clone size are those of that table, while D and trimming were read from the DNA. This table has some 70,000 clones, 81% appearing once. The CDR3 totals 15 residues. The germline gives CDR1 SGHTA, CDR2 FQGNSA. Germline trimming cut 6 bases from V and 1 base from J; bases unmatched to any gene: 6. The rearrangement links TRBV7-2 to TRBJ2-1; 7 bases line up with TRBD1. This sequence was found in a woman in her seventies with acute or convalescent COVID-19. Material: peripheral blood. The CDR3 DNA reads TGTGCCAGCAGTCCTGACAGGGCTTCCTACAATGAGCAGTTCTTC. Its protein product is CASSPDRASYNEQFF.